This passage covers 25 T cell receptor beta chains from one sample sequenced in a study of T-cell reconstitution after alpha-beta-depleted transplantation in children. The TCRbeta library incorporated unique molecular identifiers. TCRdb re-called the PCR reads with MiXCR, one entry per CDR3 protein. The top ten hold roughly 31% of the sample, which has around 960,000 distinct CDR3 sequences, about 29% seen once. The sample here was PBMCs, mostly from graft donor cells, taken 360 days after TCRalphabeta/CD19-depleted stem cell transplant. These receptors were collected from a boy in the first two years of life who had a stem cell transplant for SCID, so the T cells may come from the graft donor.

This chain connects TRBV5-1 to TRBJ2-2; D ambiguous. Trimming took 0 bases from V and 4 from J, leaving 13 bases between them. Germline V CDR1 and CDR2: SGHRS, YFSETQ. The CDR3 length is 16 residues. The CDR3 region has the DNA TGCGCCAGCAGCTTGGCCAGTAGGCGTGTCACCGGGGAGCTGTTTTTT. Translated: CASSLASRRVTGELFF.

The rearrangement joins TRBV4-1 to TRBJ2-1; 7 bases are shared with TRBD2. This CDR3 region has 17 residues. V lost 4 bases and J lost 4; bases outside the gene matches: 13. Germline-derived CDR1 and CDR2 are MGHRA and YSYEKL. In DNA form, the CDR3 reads TGCGCCAGCAGCCGGGGCGGAGCGGGGTTCCCTTACAATGAGCAGTTCTTC. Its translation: CASSRGGAGFPYNEQFF.

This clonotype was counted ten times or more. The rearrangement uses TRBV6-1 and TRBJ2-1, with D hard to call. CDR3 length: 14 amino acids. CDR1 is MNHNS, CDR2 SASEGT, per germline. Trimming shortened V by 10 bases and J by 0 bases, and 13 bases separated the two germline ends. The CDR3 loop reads CANSGESSYNEQFF. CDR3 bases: TGTGCCAACTCAGGAGAAAGCTCCTACAATGAGCAGTTCTTC.

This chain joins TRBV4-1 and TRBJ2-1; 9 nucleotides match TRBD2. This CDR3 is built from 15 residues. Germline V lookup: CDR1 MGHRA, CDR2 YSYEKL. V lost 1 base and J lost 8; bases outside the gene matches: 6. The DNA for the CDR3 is TGCGCCAGCAGCCAAGGGGCGGGGGGGCCGTATGAGCAGTTCTTC. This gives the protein CASSQGAGGPYEQFF.

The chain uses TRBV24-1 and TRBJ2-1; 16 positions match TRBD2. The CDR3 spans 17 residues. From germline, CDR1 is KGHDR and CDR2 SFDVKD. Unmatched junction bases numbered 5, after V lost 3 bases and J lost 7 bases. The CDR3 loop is CATSDGTGLAGGNEQFF. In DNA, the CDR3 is TGTGCCACCAGTGATGGGACGGGACTAGCGGGGGGGAATGAGCAGTTCTTC.

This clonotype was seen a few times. CDR3 protein: CASSYSHSSSYNEQFF. The DNA for the CDR3 is TGTGCCAGCAGTTACTCGCACTCGAGCTCCTACAATGAGCAGTTCTTC. The V gene is TRBV6-5, the J gene TRBJ2-1; D is uncertain. This CDR3 spans 16 amino acids. V dropped 0 bases and J dropped 0 bases, with 9 bases sitting between them. Per the germline V gene, CDR1 is MNHEY and CDR2 is SVGAGI.

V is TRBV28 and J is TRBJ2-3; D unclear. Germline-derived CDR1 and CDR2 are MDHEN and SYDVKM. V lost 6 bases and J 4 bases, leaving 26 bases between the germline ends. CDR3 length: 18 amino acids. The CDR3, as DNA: TGTGCCAGCAGCTCACGTCGGGCTTCGCAAGGGCTTGCAGATACGCAGTATTTT. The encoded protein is CASSSRRASQGLADTQYF.

The CDR3 region is CASSLGDNTEAFF. CDR3 nucleotide sequence: TGTGCCAGCAGCTTGGGGGATAACACTGAAGCTTTCTTT. The chain uses TRBV5-5 and TRBJ1-1; the D is unclear. Germline V lookup: CDR1 SGHKS, CDR2 YYEKEE (reference sequence). CDR3 size: 13 residues. V was clipped by 0 bases and J by 2 bases, with 5 bases between them.

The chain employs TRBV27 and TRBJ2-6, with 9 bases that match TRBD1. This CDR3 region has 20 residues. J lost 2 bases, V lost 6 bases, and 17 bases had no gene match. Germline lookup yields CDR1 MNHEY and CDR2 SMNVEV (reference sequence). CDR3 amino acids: CASRGRTGVSFEPGANVLTF. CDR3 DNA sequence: TGTGCCAGCAGGGGCCGGACAGGGGTTTCATTCGAGCCTGGGGCCAACGTCCTGACTTTC. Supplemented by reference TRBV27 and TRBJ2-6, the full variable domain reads EAQVTQNPRYLITVTGKKLTVTCSQNMNHEYMSWYRQDPGLGLRQIYYSMNVEVTDKGDVPEGYKVSRKEKRNFPLILESPSPNQTSLYFCASRGRTGVSFEPGANVLTFGAGSRLTVL.

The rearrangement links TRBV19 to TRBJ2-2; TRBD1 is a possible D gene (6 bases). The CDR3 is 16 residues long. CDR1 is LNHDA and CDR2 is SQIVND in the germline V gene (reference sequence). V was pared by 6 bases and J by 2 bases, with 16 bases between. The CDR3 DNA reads TGTGCCAGTAGGTTGGTTGACAGGAGTAACACCGGGGAGCTGTTTTTT. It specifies CASRLVDRSNTGELFF.

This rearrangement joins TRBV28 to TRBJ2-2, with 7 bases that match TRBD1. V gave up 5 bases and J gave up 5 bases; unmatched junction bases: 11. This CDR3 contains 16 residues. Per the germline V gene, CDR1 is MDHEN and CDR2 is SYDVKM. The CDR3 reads CASSEDRERRTGELFF. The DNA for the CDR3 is TGTGCCAGCAGTGAAGACAGGGAACGAAGGACCGGGGAGCTGTTTTTT. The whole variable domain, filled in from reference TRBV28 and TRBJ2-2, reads DVKVTQSSRYLVKRTGEKVFLECVQDMDHENMFWYRQDPGLGLRLIYFSYDVKMKEKGDIPEGYSVSREKKERFSLILESASTNQTSMYLCASSEDRERRTGELFFGEGSRLTVL.

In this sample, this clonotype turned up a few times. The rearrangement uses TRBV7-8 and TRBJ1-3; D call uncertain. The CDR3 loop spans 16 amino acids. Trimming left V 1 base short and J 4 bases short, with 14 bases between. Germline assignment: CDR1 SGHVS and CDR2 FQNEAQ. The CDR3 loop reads CASSLGPDAWGNTIYF. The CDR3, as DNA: TGTGCCAGCAGCTTAGGTCCGGACGCCTGGGGAAACACCATATATTTT.

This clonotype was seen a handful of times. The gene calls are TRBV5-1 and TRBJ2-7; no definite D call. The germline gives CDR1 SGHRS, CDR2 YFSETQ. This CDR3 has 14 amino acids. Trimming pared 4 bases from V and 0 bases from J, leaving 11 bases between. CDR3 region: CASSPDVNSYEQYF. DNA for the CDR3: TGCGCCAGCAGCCCTGACGTGAACTCCTACGAGCAGTACTTC.

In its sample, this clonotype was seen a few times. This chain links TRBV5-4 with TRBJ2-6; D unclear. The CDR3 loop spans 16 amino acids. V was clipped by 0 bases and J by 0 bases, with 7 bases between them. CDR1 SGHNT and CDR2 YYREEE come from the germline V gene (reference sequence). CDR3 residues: CASSLGRNSGANVLTF. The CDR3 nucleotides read TGTGCCAGCAGCTTGGGGCGGAACTCTGGGGCCAACGTCCTGACTTTC.

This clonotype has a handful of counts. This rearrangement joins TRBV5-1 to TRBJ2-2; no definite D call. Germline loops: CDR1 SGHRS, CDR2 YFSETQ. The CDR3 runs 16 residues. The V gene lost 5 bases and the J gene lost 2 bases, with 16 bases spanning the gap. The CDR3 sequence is CASRVGFHINTGELFF. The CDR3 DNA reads TGCGCCAGCAGAGTAGGATTTCACATAAACACCGGGGAGCTGTTTTTT.

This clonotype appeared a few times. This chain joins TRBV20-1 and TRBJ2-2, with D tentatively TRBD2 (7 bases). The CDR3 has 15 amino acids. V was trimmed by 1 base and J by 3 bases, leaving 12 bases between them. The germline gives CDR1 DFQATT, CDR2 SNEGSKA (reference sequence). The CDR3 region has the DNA TGCAGTGCTAGAGTTGGGGGGGCATACACCGGGGAGCTGTTTTTT. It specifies CSARVGGAYTGELFF.

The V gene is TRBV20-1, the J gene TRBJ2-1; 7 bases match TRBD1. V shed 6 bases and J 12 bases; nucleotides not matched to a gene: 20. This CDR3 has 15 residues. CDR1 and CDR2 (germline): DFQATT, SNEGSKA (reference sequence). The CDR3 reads CSAQGRQGRVVGQFF. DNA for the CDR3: TGCAGTGCCCAGGGACGACAGGGAAGGGTTGTCGGGCAGTTCTTC.

The CDR3 DNA reads as TGTGCCAGCAGCTCCTCCTCTAAGGGGGGCAGGGAGCTGTTTTTT. It codes for CASSSSSKGGRELFF. The chain employs TRBV11-2 and TRBJ2-2; possibly TRBD1 or TRBD2 for D (6 bases each). Trimming took 4 bases from V and 9 from J, leaving 18 bases between them. From germline, CDR1 is SGHAT and CDR2 FQNNGV. The CDR3 spans 15 residues.

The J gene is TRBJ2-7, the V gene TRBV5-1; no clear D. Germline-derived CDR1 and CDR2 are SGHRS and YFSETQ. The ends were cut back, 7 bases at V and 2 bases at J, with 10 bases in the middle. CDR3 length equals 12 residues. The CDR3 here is CASRDGTYEQYF. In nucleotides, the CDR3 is TGCGCCAGCCGCGACGGAACCTACGAGCAGTACTTC.

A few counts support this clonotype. CDR3 loop: CASSLDGAGTEAFF. The CDR3 DNA is TGCGCCAGCAGCTTGGACGGGGCTGGTACTGAAGCTTTCTTT. The chain joins TRBV5-1 to TRBJ1-1; a weak D match, TRBD1 (5 bases). V dropped 0 bases and J dropped 5 bases, with 11 bases sitting between them. This CDR3 is built from 14 residues. The germline V gene encodes CDR1 SGHRS and CDR2 YFSETQ.

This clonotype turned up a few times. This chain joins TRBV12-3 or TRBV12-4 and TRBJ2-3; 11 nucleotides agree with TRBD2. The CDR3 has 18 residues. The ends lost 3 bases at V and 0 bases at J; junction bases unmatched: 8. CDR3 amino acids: CASSFPVAGGTSTDTQYF. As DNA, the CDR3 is TGTGCCAGCAGTTTTCCGGTAGCGGGGGGGACTAGCACAGATACGCAGTATTTT.

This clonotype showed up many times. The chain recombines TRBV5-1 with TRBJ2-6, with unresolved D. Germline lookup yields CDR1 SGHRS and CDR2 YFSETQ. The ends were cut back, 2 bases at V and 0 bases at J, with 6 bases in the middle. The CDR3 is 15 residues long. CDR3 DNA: TGCGCCAGCAGCTTCGTAGCCTCTGGGGCCAACGTCCTGACTTTC. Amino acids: CASSFVASGANVLTF.

The DNA of the CDR3 is TGCAGTGCTGGCCCCCCGGGCAACTCACCCTCCTACAATGAGCAGTTCTTC. Translating it yields CSAGPPGNSPSYNEQFF. The gene calls are TRBV20-1 and TRBJ2-1, with D uncertain. The V and J ends lost 5 bases and 0 bases respectively, with 20 bases between them. The CDR3 covers 17 residues. Germline CDR1 and CDR2: DFQATT and SNEGSKA (reference sequence).

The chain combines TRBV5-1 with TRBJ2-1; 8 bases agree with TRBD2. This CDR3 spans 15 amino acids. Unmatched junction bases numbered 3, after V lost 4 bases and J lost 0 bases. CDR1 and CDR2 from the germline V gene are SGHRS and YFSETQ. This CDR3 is CASSGGGSSYNEQFF. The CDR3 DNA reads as TGCGCCAGCAGCGGCGGGGGGAGCTCCTACAATGAGCAGTTCTTC.

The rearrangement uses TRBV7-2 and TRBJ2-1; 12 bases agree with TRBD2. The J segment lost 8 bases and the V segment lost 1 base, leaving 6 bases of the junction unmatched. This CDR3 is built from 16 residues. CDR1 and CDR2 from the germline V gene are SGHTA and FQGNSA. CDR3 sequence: CASSLVLAGGRDEQFF. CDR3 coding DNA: TGTGCCAGCAGCTTAGTTCTAGCGGGGGGGCGGGATGAGCAGTTCTTC.